What follows are 5 T cell receptor beta chains derived from one specimen sequenced in a study of blood T cell repertoires in COVID-19. Using immunoSEQ multiplex PCR, the repertoire was profiled, and TCRdb retains in-frame clones only, with some absent. The sample includes about 170,000 clones, approximately 84% of them seen just once. The sequenced sample consisted of peripheral blood. The receptor set was obtained from a man aged 18 to 29 with active or convalescent COVID-19.

This clone was observed a few times. V is TRBV2 and J is TRBJ1-5, with 10 bases matching TRBD1. This CDR3 spans 15 amino acids. Germline assignment: CDR1 SNHLY and CDR2 FYNNEI. Trimming took 2 bases from V and 6 from J; bases not matched to a gene: 4. DNA of the CDR3: TGTGCCAGCAGTGAAAGTCGGACAGGGGGTCAGCCCCAGCATTTT. Translating it yields CASSESRTGGQPQHF.

The chain employs TRBV7-2 and TRBJ2-4; 8 bases fit TRBD2. CDR3 length: 16 amino acids. V lost 4 bases and J lost 1; bases outside the gene matches: 6. The germline CDR1 and CDR2 sequences are SGHTA and FQGNSA. The CDR3 DNA follows: TGTGCCAGCAGCTACGAGCGGGAGAGGGCCAAAAACATTCAGTACTTC. Protein: CASSYERERAKNIQYF.

The chain couples TRBV5-8 to TRBJ1-5; perhaps TRBD1 as D (5 bases). This CDR3 comprises 20 residues. The V end was cut by 0 bases, the J end by 2 bases, with 24 bases between. Germline lookup yields CDR1 SGHTS and CDR2 YDEGEE. The CDR3: CASSLALVQGSSWGNQPQHF. CDR3 nucleotides: TGTGCCAGCAGCTTGGCCCTGGTGCAGGGATCGTCCTGGGGCAATCAGCCCCAGCATTTT.

This clone occurred once. V gene TRBV10-3 combines with J gene TRBJ2-7, with a weak D call TRBD2 (7 bases). The germline V gene has CDR1 ENHRY and CDR2 SYGVKD. CDR3 size: 12 residues. The CDR3 is CAISPGGGKQYF. CDR3 in DNA: TGTGCGATCTCCCCGGGGGGCGGGAAGCAGTACTTC.

This CDR3 reads CASSPREGDVYEQYF. The CDR3 region has the DNA TGTGCCAGCAGTCCTCGGGAGGGCGACGTTTACGAGCAGTACTTC. The chain is built from TRBV6-5 and TRBJ2-7, with 8 nucleotides matching TRBD2. After removal of 5 bases from V and 4 bases from J, the junction contained 10 bases not matched to a gene. This CDR3 is 15 amino acids long. Per the germline V gene, CDR1 is MNHEY and CDR2 is SVGAGI.